A selection of T cell receptor beta chains follows, all from one sample in a study of T cell changes during pregnancy in multiple sclerosis. Generated by immunoSEQ multiplex PCR, the TCRdb table keeps only in-frame clones and is missing some. Among about 50,000 clones, roughly 90% were seen once, and the ten largest hold roughly 0.4%. This sample comprised CD4+ T cells from peripheral blood mononuclear cells, obtained after pregnancy. The receptors derive from a female donor with multiple sclerosis, enrolled in a pregnancy study. The CDR3 runs from the conserved cysteine through the conserved F or W. The D gene is left open where the match is weak.

j_gene: TRBJ1-3; v_gene: TRBV4-3; d_gene: -; CDR3aa: CASSQDSKGSSGNTIYF; CDR3nt: TGCGCCAGCAGCCAAGATAGTAAGGGGTCCTCTGGAAACACCATATATTTT
j_gene: TRBJ2-1; v_gene: TRBV19; d_gene: TRBD2; CDR3aa: CASSYLAGVSYNEQFF; CDR3nt: TGTGCCAGTAGTTACCTAGCGGGAGTCTCCTACAATGAGCAGTTCTTC
j_gene: TRBJ1-4; v_gene: TRBV28; d_gene: TRBD1; CDR3aa: CASRQGSANEKLFF; CDR3nt: TGTGCCAGCAGACAGGGGTCGGCTAATGAAAAACTGTTTTTT
j_gene: TRBJ1-4; v_gene: TRBV19; d_gene: TRBD1; CDR3aa: CASSSTDRGQRGLFF; CDR3nt: TGTGCCAGTAGTTCCACGGACAGGGGGCAAAGAGGACTGTTTTTT
j_gene: TRBJ2-7; v_gene: TRBV18; d_gene: -; CDR3aa: CASSPLQGSYEQYF; CDR3nt: TGTGCCAGCTCACCCCTACAGGGCAGCTACGAGCAGTACTTC
j_gene: TRBJ2-7; v_gene: TRBV29-1; d_gene: TRBD1; CDR3aa: CSATGVRTYEQYF; CDR3nt: TGCAGCGCGACAGGGGTTAGAACCTACGAGCAGTACTTC
j_gene: TRBJ2-7; v_gene: TRBV28; d_gene: -; CDR3aa: CASRGIRQAVPYEQYF; CDR3nt: TGTGCCAGCAGGGGAATCAGACAGGCTGTACCCTACGAGCAGTACTTC
j_gene: TRBJ2-2; v_gene: TRBV7-9; d_gene: -; CDR3aa: CASSLRGGGRRSTGELFF; CDR3nt: TGTGCCAGCAGCTTACGCGGGGGCGGGAGACGTTCCACCGGGGAGCTGTTTTTT
j_gene: TRBJ2-5; v_gene: TRBV19; d_gene: TRBD2; CDR3aa: CASSLLAGIQETQYF; CDR3nt: TGTGCCAGTAGTCTGCTAGCGGGGATACAAGAGACCCAGTACTTC
j_gene: TRBJ2-5; v_gene: TRBV6-1; d_gene: TRBD1; CDR3aa: CASTDRDRGKETQYF; CDR3nt: TGTGCCAGTACCGACCGGGACAGGGGAAAAGAGACCCAGTACTTC